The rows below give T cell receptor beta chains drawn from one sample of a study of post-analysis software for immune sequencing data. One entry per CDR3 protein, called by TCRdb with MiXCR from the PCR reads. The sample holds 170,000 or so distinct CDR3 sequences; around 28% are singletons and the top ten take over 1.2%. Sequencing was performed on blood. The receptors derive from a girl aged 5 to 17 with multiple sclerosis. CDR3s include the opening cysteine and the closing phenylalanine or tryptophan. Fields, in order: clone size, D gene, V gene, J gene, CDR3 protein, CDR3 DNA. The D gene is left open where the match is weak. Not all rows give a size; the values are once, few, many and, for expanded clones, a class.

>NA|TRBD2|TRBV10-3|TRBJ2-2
CAIPRTSGNTGELFF
TGTGCCATCCCGAGGACTAGCGGGAACACCGGGGAGCTGTTTTTT
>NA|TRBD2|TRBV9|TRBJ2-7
CASSRTSGSLGYNEQYF
TGTGCCAGCAGCCGGACTAGCGGGAGTTTAGGCTACAATGAGCAGTACTTC
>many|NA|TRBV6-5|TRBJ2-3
CASSYAGRNTQYF
TGTGCCAGCAGTTACGCAGGAAGAAATACGCAGTATTTT
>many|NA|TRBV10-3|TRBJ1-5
CAISESRGDQPQHF
TGTGCCATCAGTGAGTCGAGAGGGGATCAGCCCCAGCATTTT
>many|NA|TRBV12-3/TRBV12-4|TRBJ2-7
CASSHNYEQYF
TGTGCCAGCAGTCACAACTACGAGCAGTACTTC
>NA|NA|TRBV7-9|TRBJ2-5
CASTEKRETQYF
TGTGCCAGCACCGAGAAACGAGAGACCCAGTACTTC
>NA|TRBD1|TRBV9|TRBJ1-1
CASSSLTGTIVRSENTEAFF
TGTGCCAGCAGCAGCTTGACAGGGACAATCGTAAGGTCGGAAAACACTGAAGCTTTCTTT
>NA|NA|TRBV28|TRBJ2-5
CASSLLGRQETRYF
TGTGCCAGCAGTTTATTGGGAAGACAAGAGACTCGGTACTTC
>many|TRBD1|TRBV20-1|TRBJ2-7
CSARDLFGTVHEQYF
TGCAGTGCTAGGGACCTCTTCGGGACAGTCCACGAGCAGTACTTC
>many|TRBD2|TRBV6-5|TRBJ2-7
CASSYSRGGGTSTPPYEQYF
TGTGCCAGCAGTTACTCGAGAGGCGGGGGGACCTCCACTCCCCCCTACGAGCAGTACTTC
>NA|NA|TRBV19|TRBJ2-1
CASSIRTNREQFF
TGTGCCAGTAGTATACGGACAAACCGTGAGCAGTTCTTC
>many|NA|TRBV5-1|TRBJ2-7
CASSAIRGRGGGEQYF
TGCGCCAGCAGCGCGATCAGGGGCAGGGGCGGTGGCGAGCAGTACTTC
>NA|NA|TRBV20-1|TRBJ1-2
CSARKQETRGYGYTF
TGCAGTGCTCGGAAACAGGAAACGAGGGGCTATGGCTACACCTTC
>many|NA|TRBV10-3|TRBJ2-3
CAISVGGWSDTQYF
TGTGCCATCAGTGTCGGCGGGTGGTCGGATACGCAGTATTTT
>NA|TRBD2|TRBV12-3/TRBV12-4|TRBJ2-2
CAYREGRNTGELFF
TGTGCATATCGGGAGGGGAGGAACACCGGGGAGCTGTTTTTT
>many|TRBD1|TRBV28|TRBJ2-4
CASSSNKKQGSNIQYF
TGTGCCAGCAGTTCAAATAAGAAACAGGGGTCAAACATTCAGTACTTC
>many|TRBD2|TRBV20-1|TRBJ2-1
CSASGIAGEGDEQFF
TGCAGTGCTAGTGGTATAGCGGGAGAAGGTGATGAGCAGTTCTTC
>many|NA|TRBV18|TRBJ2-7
CASSQEGVAQYF
TGTGCCAGCTCCCAAGAGGGAGTCGCCCAGTACTTC
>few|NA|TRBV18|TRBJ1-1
CASSPKRGTEAFF
TGTGCCAGCTCACCCAAGCGGGGCACTGAAGCTTTCTTT
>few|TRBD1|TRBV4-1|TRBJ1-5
CASSGDRGIISNQPQHF
TGCGCCAGCAGCGGGGACAGGGGCATCATTAGCAATCAGCCCCAGCATTTT
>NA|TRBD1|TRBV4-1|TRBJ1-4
CASSQGQGSGSEKLFF
TGCGCCAGCAGCCAAGGACAGGGTTCAGGGAGTGAAAAACTGTTTTTT
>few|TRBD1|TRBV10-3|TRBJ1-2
CAISESPPKGAGYGYTF
TGTGCCATCAGTGAGTCCCCCCCAAAGGGGGCCGGCTATGGCTACACCTTC
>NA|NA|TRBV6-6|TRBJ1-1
CASSYEGFAFF
TGTGCCAGCAGTTATGAGGGGTTTGCTTTCTTT
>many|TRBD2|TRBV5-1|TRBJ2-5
CASSPVLAGGGETQYF
TGCGCCAGCAGCCCTGTACTAGCGGGAGGCGGTGAGACCCAGTACTTC
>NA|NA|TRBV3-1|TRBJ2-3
CASSLKTSHPHTDTQYF
TGTGCCAGCAGCCTCAAGACGTCCCACCCGCACACAGATACGCAGTATTTT
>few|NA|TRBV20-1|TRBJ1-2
CSAPGAGYTF
TGCAGTGCGCCGGGAGCTGGCTACACCTTC
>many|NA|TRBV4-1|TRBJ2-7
CASSQGRNSYEQYF
TGCGCCAGCAGCCAAGGTAGAAATTCCTACGAGCAGTACTTC
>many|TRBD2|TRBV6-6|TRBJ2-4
CASSYSLSGTIAKNIQYF
TGTGCCAGCAGTTATTCCCTAAGCGGGACTATAGCCAAAAACATTCAGTACTTC
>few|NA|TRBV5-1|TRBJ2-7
CASSYSGENEQYF
TGCGCCAGCAGCTATTCGGGGGAGAATGAGCAGTACTTC
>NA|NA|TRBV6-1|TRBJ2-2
CASKASIAGELFF
TGTGCCAGCAAGGCTTCTATCGCCGGGGAGCTGTTTTTT
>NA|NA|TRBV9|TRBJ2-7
CASSVQGSDEQYF
TGTGCCAGCAGCGTACAGGGGTCGGACGAGCAGTACTTC
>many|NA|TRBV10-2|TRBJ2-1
CASRILGTDEQFF
TGCGCCAGCAGGATTCTAGGGACGGATGAGCAGTTCTTC